This TCR beta chain is drawn from a study of T cell changes during pregnancy in multiple sclerosis. This CDR3 spans 16 amino acids. The V gene end was trimmed by 4 bases and the J gene end by 5 bases; junction bases not matched to a gene: 7. CDR1 SGHRS and CDR2 YFSETQ come from the germline V gene. This clone came up a few times. This table comes from immunoSEQ multiplex PCR, and its TCRdb copy is limited to in-frame clones, with some not included. The sample consists of 48,000 or so clones, 88% of them appearing once. The receptor's source is a female donor with multiple sclerosis, enrolled in a pregnancy study. The V and J genes are TRBV5-1 and TRBJ2-2, with 11 bases fitting TRBD2. The material was CD4+ T cells from peripheral blood mononuclear cells, obtained in the second trimester of pregnancy. The CDR3 is CASSGTPSGRTGELFF. CDR3 DNA: TGCGCCAGCAGCGGAACGCCTAGCGGGAGGACCGGGGAGCTGTTTTTT.